The 7 T cell receptor beta chains below come from one sample, sequenced in a study of cytomegalovirus exposure and HLA in healthy donors. 13 Jbeta primers and 60 Vbeta primers were used for the PCR. The protocol was immunoSEQ multiplex PCR, while the TCRdb copy is restricted to in-frame clones and leaves out a portion. Of 100,000 to 150,000 clones listed, roughly 74% are singletons. What was sequenced was PBMCs. These receptors were taken from a woman aged 45-65 years in good health and CMV-seropositive.

The chain joins TRBV30 to TRBJ1-1; D not certain. Germline lookup yields CDR1 GTSNPN and CDR2 SVGIG (reference sequence). This CDR3 is built from 13 residues. Trimming took off 0 bases at V and 5 bases at J, with 10 bases between the two ends. CDR3 region: CAWSVGEWTEAFF. In nucleotides, the CDR3 is TGTGCCTGGAGTGTTGGAGAATGGACTGAAGCTTTCTTT.

V usage is TRBV7-2 and J usage is TRBJ2-5; 10 nucleotides line up with TRBD2. V was clipped by 5 bases and J by 5 bases; unmatched bases: 8. Per germline, CDR1 SGHTA and CDR2 FQGNSA. This CDR3 comprises 15 residues. CDR3 DNA: TGTGCCAGCAGCAGGACTAGCGGAAGCCTGGAGACCCAGTACTTC. Its protein product is CASSRTSGSLETQYF. Full variable domain (remainder filled in from reference TRBV7-2 and TRBJ2-5): GAGVSQSPSNKVTEKGKDVELRCDPISGHTALYWYRQSLGQGLEFLIYFQGNSAPDKSGLPSDRFSAERTGGSVSTLTIQRTQQEDSAVYLCASSRTSGSLETQYFGPGTRLLVL.

The rearrangement uses TRBV7-8 and TRBJ2-7; 9 bases match TRBD2. V lost 5 bases and J lost 2; bases outside the gene matches: 4. The CDR3 has 14 residues. CDR1 SGHVS and CDR2 FQNEAQ come from the germline V gene. The CDR3 sequence is CASSLSGGTYEQYF. The CDR3 DNA sequence: TGTGCCAGCAGCCTAAGCGGGGGGACCTACGAGCAGTACTTC.

The chain couples TRBV5-1 to TRBJ1-1; D perhaps matches TRBD1 (5 bases). CDR1 SGHRS and CDR2 YFSETQ come from the germline V gene. The V end was cut by 1 base, the J end by 0 bases, with 7 bases between. There are 14 residues in the CDR3. The chain's CDR3 is CASSLRQLNTEAFF. The DNA for the CDR3 is TGCGCCAGCAGCTTGAGACAGTTGAACACTGAAGCTTTCTTT.

The V and J genes are TRBV5-6 and TRBJ2-7; 7 bases are shared with TRBD1. The CDR3 extends over 16 amino acids. CDR1 is SGHDT and CDR2 is YYEEEE in the germline V gene. Germline trimming cut 0 bases from V and 1 base from J; bases unmatched to any gene: 7. CDR3 in DNA: TGTGCCAGCAGCTTGGCCGGGGACAGATTTTCCTACGAGCAGTACTTC. Translated: CASSLAGDRFSYEQYF. Using reference TRBV5-6 and TRBJ2-7 for the parts outside the CDR3, the full variable domain is DAGVTQSPTHLIKTRGQQVTLRCSPKSGHDTVSWYQQALGQGPQFIFQYYEEEERQRGNFPDRFSGHQFPNYSSELNVNALLLGDSALYLCASSLAGDRFSYEQYFGPGTRLTVT.

This clone has a single count. J is TRBJ1-5 and V is TRBV7-2; tentatively, D is TRBD1 (5 bases). CDR3 length equals 16 residues. Germline V gene data show CDR1 as SGHTA and CDR2 as FQGNSA. V was cut by 3 bases and J by 0 bases, with 12 bases left in between. The CDR3 coding sequence is TGTGCCAGCAGCTTGAGGGACTGGGATAGCAATCAGCCCCAGCATTTT. Translation: CASSLRDWDSNQPQHF.

The J gene is TRBJ1-6, the V gene TRBV27; TRBD1 matches at 7 bases. Germline V lookup: CDR1 MNHEY, CDR2 SMNVEV (reference sequence). Trimming at V came to 6 bases and at J to 6 bases, leaving 14 bases not matched to a gene. The CDR3 runs to 17 residues. The CDR3 spells CASSFAGGRTLNSPLHF. The CDR3 DNA is TGTGCCAGCAGCTTCGCAGGGGGACGGACCCTTAATTCACCCCTCCACTTT.